One sample yielded the 6 T cell receptor beta chains listed below, sequenced in a study of post-analysis software for immune sequencing data. The antigens these receptors bind are not known. cDNA libraries of TCR beta carried unique molecular identifiers. TCRdb itself ran the PCR reads through MiXCR, one entry per CDR3 protein. The sample includes a few hundred thousand distinct CDR3 sequences, 30% to 40% of them seen just once. Regarding the study as a whole: Five or six TRBV segments, TRBV5-6, TRBV5-1 and TRBV20-1 among them, were found more frequent in patients than controls.

Sequenced material: blood. Receptors originate from a girl aged 2-10 years with multiple sclerosis.

The J gene is TRBJ2-7, the V gene TRBV28; the D gene is possibly TRBD1 (6 bases). The CDR3 consists of 15 residues. Germline CDR1 and CDR2: MDHEN and SYDVKM. V shed 5 bases and J shed 0 bases, with 14 bases lying between them. The CDR3 DNA reads as TGTGCCAGCAGTACCCGGGACAAGGGCTCCTACGAGCAGTACTTC. Protein: CASSTRDKGSYEQYF.

The chain joins TRBV29-1 to TRBJ2-6; tentatively, D is TRBD1 (7 bases). The germline CDR1 and CDR2 sequences are SQVTM and ANQGSEA. Trimming took off 4 bases at V and 1 base at J, with 11 bases between the two ends. The CDR3 is 15 residues long. The CDR3 DNA is TGCAGCGTTGGGGGGGACAGATCTGGGGCCAACGTCCTGACTTTC. Translating it yields CSVGGDRSGANVLTF.

This clonotype has a count of ten or more. The chain links TRBV7-2 to TRBJ2-5, with TRBD2 matching over 9 bases. The CDR3 has 16 amino acids. CDR1 is SGHTA, CDR2 FQGNSA, per germline. V lost 2 bases to trimming and J lost 1 base; unmatched junction nucleotides: 5. As DNA, the CDR3 is TGTGCCAGCAGCTTAATTAGCGGGGGCCTCCAAGAGACCCAGTACTTC. This gives the protein CASSLISGGLQETQYF.

The chain joins TRBV12-3 or TRBV12-4 to TRBJ2-5; TRBD1 matches 8 bases. The CDR3 runs 16 residues. The junction had 6 bases not matched to a gene; V was cut back by 3 bases and J by 0 bases. CDR3 protein: CASSFVDRAYQETQYF. The CDR3 coding sequence is TGTGCCAGCAGTTTTGTGGACAGGGCCTACCAAGAGACCCAGTACTTC.

This rearrangement joins TRBV7-2 to TRBJ2-7; D is unresolved. The V and J ends lost 2 bases and 1 base respectively, with 12 bases between them. In germline, CDR1 is SGHTA, CDR2 FQGNSA. CDR3 length equals 15 residues. The CDR3 sequence: CASSLRQVPSYEQYF. The CDR3 DNA reads TGTGCCAGCAGCTTAAGGCAGGTACCTTCCTACGAGCAGTACTTC.

This clonotype showed up just a few times. The J gene is TRBJ2-1, the V gene TRBV5-1, with D uncertain. This CDR3 has 12 amino acids. Per the germline V gene, CDR1 is SGHRS and CDR2 is YFSETQ. V gave up 1 base and J gave up 7 bases, with 6 bases separating them. The CDR3 bases are TGCGCCAGCAGCTTGTACGGGAATGAGCAGTTCTTC. This translates into CASSLYGNEQFF.